This TCR beta chain was captured in a study of T cells after yellow fever vaccination. This clonotype was counted at least ten times. MiXCR, applied by TCRdb to the 5' RACE reads, yields one record per CDR3 protein. The sample has about 300,000 distinct CDR3 sequences, about 10% seen once; the top ten hold about 3.7%. Per the germline V gene, CDR1 is SGHTA and CDR2 is FQGNSA. With 0 bases removed from V and 2 bases from J, the gap between germline ends came to 7 bases. This CDR3 comprises 14 residues. The sample in question was CD4+ T cells sorted from PBMCs, obtained 5 days after the yellow fever booster vaccination. The chain joins TRBV7-2 to TRBJ1-1; D remains unclear. The clonotype comes from a man between 18 and 35 years old who received the YFV17D yellow fever vaccine. This chain's CDR3 is CASSLARINTEAFF. The CDR3 DNA reads as TGTGCCAGCAGCTTAGCGCGCATAAACACTGAAGCTTTCTTT.